These 24 T cell receptor beta chains originate from one sample sequenced in a study of blood T cell repertoires in COVID-19. This table comes from immunoSEQ multiplex PCR, and its TCRdb copy is limited to in-frame clones, with some not included. Of about 75,000 clones detected, roughly 90% appear once; the ten largest clones hold 2.5% to 3%. Input material: peripheral blood. These receptors were taken from a human donor in a cohort sampled during active COVID-19.

This chain uses TRBV11-2 with TRBJ1-1; D is perhaps TRBD1 (6 bases). The germline V gene has CDR1 SGHAT and CDR2 FQNNGV. Deletions cut 1 base from V and 5 bases from J, with 26 bases between. The length of the CDR3 is 19 residues. The CDR3 is CASSLVMGRGGASGTEAFF. CDR3 nucleotides: TGTGCCAGCAGCTTAGTAATGGGCCGCGGGGGGGCAAGTGGGACTGAAGCTTTCTTT.

This sequence joins TRBV14 and TRBJ2-7; weak D call: TRBD1 (6 bases). This CDR3 contains 15 residues. V lost 4 bases and J 4 bases, leaving 17 bases between the germline ends. The germline CDR1 and CDR2 sequences are SGHDN and FVKESK. The CDR3 DNA follows: TGTGCCAGCAGCCTTCCAGGGGCTAGGACTTACGAGCAGTACTTC. This encodes CASSLPGARTYEQYF.

The chain employs TRBV4-3 and TRBJ2-5, with TRBD2 identical over 8 bases. V dropped 3 bases and J dropped 5; count of bases not matched to a gene: 14. Germline V gives CDR1 LGHNA, CDR2 YSLEER. This CDR3 region has 17 residues. DNA for the CDR3: TGCGCCAGCAGCCAGCAACAGGGCGGACGGGGGGGCGAGACCCAGTACTTC. It translates to CASSQQQGGRGGETQYF.

V gene TRBV19 combines with J gene TRBJ1-5; weak D call: TRBD1 (5 bases). The germline V gene encodes CDR1 LNHDA and CDR2 SQIVND (reference sequence). V shed 2 bases and J shed 2 bases, with 10 bases lying between them. The CDR3 is 15 residues long. DNA of the CDR3: TGTGCCAGTAGTATAACCGACAGTGGCAATCAGCCCCAGCATTTT. Amino acid sequence: CASSITDSGNQPQHF.

This chain connects TRBV20-1 to TRBJ1-5; 9 nucleotides agree with TRBD1. The J segment lost 13 bases and the V segment lost 3 bases, leaving 4 bases of the junction unmatched. Germline V gene sequence: CDR1 DFQATT, CDR2 SNEGSKA (reference sequence). The CDR3 is 11 residues long. The CDR3 here is CSASGQGFQHF. For the CDR3, the DNA is TGCAGTGCTAGTGGACAGGGGTTTCAGCATTTT.

In this sample, this clone turned up a few times. The CDR3 spells CSVRKTSGRWGTDTQYF. CDR3 coding DNA: TGCAGCGTACGTAAGACTAGCGGGAGGTGGGGAACAGATACGCAGTATTTT. This chain joins TRBV29-1 and TRBJ2-3; 13 positions match TRBD2. V shed 6 bases, J shed 3 bases, and the junction held 12 bases outside the gene matches. Germline V gene data show CDR1 as SQVTM and CDR2 as ANQGSEA. The length of the CDR3 is 17 residues.

This clone was observed a single time. The gene calls are TRBV5-1 and TRBJ2-3; TRBD2 matches 10 bases. The V gene's germline CDR1 is SGHRS and CDR2 YFSETQ. This CDR3 has 16 residues. With V trimmed by 0 bases and J by 3 bases, 4 bases remained unmatched. The CDR3 protein is CASSLGGSGGTDTQYF. The CDR3, as DNA: TGCGCCAGCAGCTTGGGTGGTAGCGGGGGGACAGATACGCAGTATTTT.

This clone was counted a few times. The V and J genes are TRBV27 and TRBJ1-1; 7 positions match TRBD1. The V gene end was trimmed by 8 bases and the J gene end by 3 bases; junction bases not matched to a gene: 18. Per germline, CDR1 MNHEY and CDR2 SMNVEV (reference sequence). This CDR3 comprises 17 residues. CDR3 DNA: TGTGCCAGCGCCCCCTTTGCAAAAGGGGGCGGGGACACTGAAGCTTTCTTT. This codes for CASAPFAKGGGDTEAFF.

The chain recombines TRBV7-2 with TRBJ2-7; perhaps TRBD1 as D (6 bases). Trimming took off 5 bases at V and 4 bases at J, with 12 bases between the two ends. The CDR3 contains 13 residues. The V gene's germline CDR1 is SGHTA and CDR2 FQGNSA. CDR3 residues: CASSGTGWYEQYF. The CDR3 DNA reads TGTGCCAGCAGCGGAACAGGGTGGTACGAGCAGTACTTC.

The chain uses TRBV18 and TRBJ2-7, with 8 positions matching TRBD1. CDR1 and CDR2 (germline): KGHSH, LQKENI. The ends lost 4 bases at V and 8 bases at J; junction bases unmatched: 4. The CDR3 runs 12 residues. The CDR3 DNA reads TGTGCCAGCTCACTCGGACAGGGACAGCAGTACTTC. This encodes CASSLGQGQQYF.

The rearrangement joins TRBV9 to TRBJ2-4; the D gene is possibly TRBD1 (6 bases). This CDR3 comprises 15 residues. V gave up 0 bases and J gave up 1 base, with 8 bases separating them. Germline V CDR1 and CDR2: SGDLS, YYNGEE. The CDR3 protein is CASSVGDNAKNIQYF. CDR3 coding DNA: TGTGCCAGCAGCGTAGGGGACAACGCCAAAAACATTCAGTACTTC.

The chain joins TRBV5-1 to TRBJ1-5; TRBD1 matches at 7 bases. Germline V gene sequence: CDR1 SGHRS, CDR2 YFSETQ. The CDR3 extends over 14 amino acids. V lost 0 bases and J lost 4; bases outside the gene matches: 1. The CDR3 nucleotides are TGCGCCAGCAGCTTGGAACAGGGGAATCAGCCCCAGCATTTT. Protein: CASSLEQGNQPQHF.

The chain couples TRBV9 to TRBJ2-2; D is possibly TRBD1 (6 bases). The CDR3 length is 15 residues. V lost 1 base, J lost 6 bases, and 13 bases lay in between. The germline gives CDR1 SGDLS, CDR2 YYNGEE. The CDR3 DNA reads as TGTGCCAGCAGCGTACCCCCCACAGGGTCCGGGGAGCTGTTTTTT. Translation gives CASSVPPTGSGELFF.

This clone was recorded only once. This rearrangement joins TRBV7-8 to TRBJ1-2; 8 nucleotides line up with TRBD1. Germline lookup yields CDR1 SGHVS and CDR2 FQNEAQ. The CDR3 runs to 17 residues. Trimming removed 0 bases from V and 4 bases from J; junction bases left unmatched: 10. Here the CDR3 DNA reads TGTGCCAGCAGCTTAGCGCTGATTAGGACAGGGCGCTATGGCTACACCTTC. It yields the protein CASSLALIRTGRYGYTF.

The chain uses TRBV11-2 and TRBJ2-3; tentative D call: TRBD2 (6 bases). Germline CDR1 SGHAT, CDR2 FQNNGV. This CDR3 contains 15 residues. Trimming removed 5 bases at V and 6 bases at J, with 18 bases between. The CDR3, as DNA: TGTGCCAGCAGCCACTCGGGACTCCCCCGTGATACGCAGTATTTT. It codes for CASSHSGLPRDTQYF.

The V gene is TRBV25-1, the J gene TRBJ2-7, with 9 bases fitting TRBD1. Germline CDR1 and CDR2: MGHDK and SYGVNS. With 1 base clipped from V and 2 bases from J, the junction kept 3 bases outside the gene matches. This CDR3 comprises 15 residues. CDR3 protein: CASSEWGQGPYEQYF. Here the CDR3 DNA reads TGTGCCAGCAGTGAATGGGGACAGGGCCCCTACGAGCAGTACTTC.

The rearrangement links TRBV6-5 to TRBJ2-1, with 10 bases lining up with TRBD1. V shed 7 bases and J 8 bases; nucleotides not matched to a gene: 5. The CDR3 sequence is 13 residues long. Germline assignment: CDR1 MNHEY and CDR2 SVGAGI. The CDR3 here is CASTPGTGDEQFF. CDR3 DNA sequence: TGTGCCAGCACCCCCGGGACAGGGGATGAGCAGTTCTTC.

V is TRBV6-5 and J is TRBJ2-2; 9 bases fit TRBD2. J was trimmed by 5 bases and V by 6 bases; bases with no gene match: 7. Germline values: CDR1 MNHEY, CDR2 SVGAGI. CDR3 length: 15 amino acids. In nucleotides, the CDR3 is TGTGCCAGCAGGCGGGAGGGGGGGACAACCGGGGAGCTGTTTTTT. Translation gives CASRREGGTTGELFF.

This rearrangement joins TRBV19 to TRBJ2-1; no clear D. The CDR3 runs 16 residues. The V end was cut by 1 base, the J end by 6 bases, with 16 bases between. Germline lookup yields CDR1 LNHDA and CDR2 SQIVND (reference sequence). The DNA for the CDR3 is TGTGCCAGTAGTATAGTTGCCCGTTCAGTCTCCAATGAGCAGTTCTTC. Translated, it gives CASSIVARSVSNEQFF.

The chain recombines TRBV7-3 with TRBJ1-1, with no clear D. V gave up 1 base and J gave up 1 base, with 7 bases separating them. The CDR3 spans 14 residues. Germline V gives CDR1 SGHTA, CDR2 FQGTGA. The CDR3 loop reads CASSLSPGNTEAFF. CDR3 sequence (DNA): TGTGCCAGCAGCTTAAGCCCGGGGAACACTGAAGCTTTCTTT.

This chain joins TRBV21-1 and TRBJ1-3; the table's TRBD1 call for D was not verified on the DNA. TRBV21-1 constitutes a pseudogene. The CDR3 length is 15 residues. CDR3 sequence reads: CASSPRHRTGNTIYF. The CDR3 bases are TGTGCCAGCAGCCCCCGACATCGCACTGGAAACACCATATATTTT.

The chain recombines TRBV18 with TRBJ2-1; 7 bases map to TRBD2. CDR1 and CDR2 (germline): KGHSH, LQKENI. The CDR3 runs to 16 residues. J gave up 5 bases and V 2 bases, and 9 bases lay outside the gene matches. The CDR3 nucleotides read TGTGCCAGCTCACCAACCGTGACTAGCTTGAACAATGAGCAGTTCTTC. Residues: CASSPTVTSLNNEQFF.

The chain has TRBV6-6 and TRBJ2-7; 8 bases agree with TRBD2. CDR3 length equals 17 residues. J lost 4 bases, V lost 5 bases, and 16 bases had no gene match. In germline, CDR1 is MNHNY, CDR2 SVGAGI (reference sequence). CDR3 amino acids: CASSRSTSAGVRYEQYF. CDR3 in DNA: TGTGCCAGCAGTAGATCCACCTCAGCGGGAGTCAGGTACGAGCAGTACTTC.

This chain connects TRBV4-3 to TRBJ2-1, with a possible D match to TRBD1 (5 bases). The V and J ends lost 3 bases and 0 bases respectively, with 9 bases between them. CDR1 is LGHNA, CDR2 YSLEER, per germline. CDR3 length: 15 amino acids. CDR3 sequence (DNA): TGCGCCAGCAGCCAGGGGCTTAACTCCTACAATGAGCAGTTCTTC. This gives the protein CASSQGLNSYNEQFF.